This TCR beta chain was captured in a study of T-cell reconstitution after alpha-beta-depleted transplantation in children. This clonotype was detected only a few times. The TCRbeta library was prepared with unique molecular identifiers. Each CDR3 protein is one row after TCRdb ran MiXCR on the PCR reads. The sample holds some 340,000 distinct CDR3 sequences, under 13% seen once. CDR3 length: 16 amino acids. J was trimmed by 4 bases and V by 0 bases; bases with no gene match: 4. The V gene's germline CDR1 is SGHDT and CDR2 YYEEEE. The input for sequencing was PBMCs from the stem cell graft donor, taken from the stem cell graft. This chain joins TRBV5-6 and TRBJ2-2; 9 nucleotides align to TRBD1. The TCR originated in a human donor who donated a stem cell graft to a child with acute lymphoblastic leukemia. CDR3 nucleotides: TGTGCCAGCAGCTTGGGTGTGACAGGGGGCACCGGGGAGCTGTTTTTT. This gives the protein CASSLGVTGGTGELFF.